The present entry profiles one T cell receptor (beta chain) with its context. Its recognized antigen is unknown. There are no base qualities to consult, and no much larger clone falls within one base. TCRbeta CDR3 regions were amplified from genomic DNA using the immunoSEQ Assay, a bias-controlled multiplex PCR. The authors' analysis ran thus. The number of nucleated cells in each sample was estimated by amplification of reference gene primers within the assay. To quantify the absolute abundance of each unique TCRbeta CDR3 rearrangement, sequence reads were collapsed and filtered. For each sample, productive Simpson clonality was calculated by taking the square root of Simpson's diversity index across productive rearrangements. The source is immuneACCESS, and TCRdb retained only in-frame sequences with V and J called. Part of the clones is not carried over; for the studies checked, unresolved V genes explain less than half of this, and the remainder is unexplained. V and J calls plus clone size are reproduced from that table; the DNA served to infer D and trimming. This sample is represented by approximately 82,000 clones; more than 85% of them were singletons. 0.9% to 1.5% of the sample lies in the top ten.

Participants in the prospective study were aged roughly 18 to 90 years, lived in about two dozen United States geographic areas, and enrolled through a virtual design. In the prospective study, participants were assigned to cohorts based on the clinical history participants reported in a screening survey and a study questionnaire. Mobile phlebotomists in the prospective study collected whole blood, serum and a nasopharyngeal or oropharyngeal swab from every participant. Additional blood draws and questionnaires over an approximately 2-month period could optionally be provided by prospective study participants. Before DNA extraction, blood samples from the prospective study were shipped at room temperature or frozen. The sample belongs to a study of blood T cell repertoires in COVID-19 (dated by TCRdb to the early 2020s). With regard to the full study: Collaborator samples came from the United States, Italy and Spain and covered acute and convalescent phases of COVID-19. The prospective study material was composed of cDNA or gDNA derived from T cells, B-cell-depleted T cells, or PBMCs. Deeply sampled blood TCRbeta repertoires from subjects exposed to, actively infected with, or recovered from COVID-19 were included in the dataset. The repertoires were released in a freely available public database meant as a resource for research on the immune response to SARS-CoV-2. Samples were obtained from the ongoing ImmuneRACE study (first 160 participants) and from 950 to 1,500 subjects provided by 6 global collaborators. The sample metadata nearly always contained a de-identified subject ID, COVID-19 status, age in years and sex. Where HLA class I and class II types were available, the types were taken from metadata supplied by the sample provider, not from assay-based typing. General study outcomes and caveats: How much clinical and demographic metadata was included differed by source and by participant, and the metadata was provided uncurated.

The CDR3 covers 15 residues, taking in both the cysteine and the phenylalanine. Only CDR3 DNA remains: 45 bases, in frame from the first base. CDR1 LNHDA and CDR2 SQIVND were looked up in the germline V gene (reference sequence). Relative to germline, V is 11 bases shorter and J is 3 bases shorter, with 23 bases between their ends. Sequences were obtained from PBMCs or T cells enriched from blood (not recorded which). In this chain, TRBV19 is recombined with TRBJ2-7; TRBD2 could be the D gene, as 6 bases match. The receptor's source is a woman aged 50 to 60 with acute COVID-19. The DNA is TGTGCCGTTAAATCTTTCGGACTATCCCGCTACGAGCAGTACTTC. Its coded protein is CAVKSFGLSRYEQYF.